This TCR beta chain came from a study of control samples from healthy donors and cancer patients. Germline CDR1 reads SGHRS; CDR2 reads YFSETQ. The CDR3 has 16 amino acids. Trimming removed 4 bases at V and 0 bases at J, with 14 bases between. Sequenced by immunoSEQ multiplex PCR; TCRdb stores in-frame clones only, minus some. The data hold 150,000 or so clones, with around 88% observed a single time. The TCR sequence derives from a woman in her twenties or thirties in good health. The chain couples TRBV5-1 to TRBJ2-1; possible D gene TRBD2, 5 bases. Material for sequencing was blood. The CDR3 coding sequence is TGCGCCAGCAGCCGTGAGGGTTTTAGCTCCTACAATGAGCAGTTCTTC. It codes for CASSREGFSSYNEQFF.